The T cell receptor (beta chain) under discussion was sequenced for a study of cytomegalovirus exposure and HLA in healthy donors. As regards this clone: The antigen remains undetermined.

The PCR used 60 Vbeta and 13 Jbeta primers. The method was immunoSEQ multiplex PCR; TCRdb's version includes in-frame clones alone and lacks a portion of them. The data hold about 190,000 clones, with 65% to 80% observed a single time. Overall study results and limits: Analysis was carried out at a later point, and it linked a missense DCLRE1C variant to TCR beta V- and J-gene trimming.

Losses at the gene ends were 0 bases for V and 0 bases for J; bases not matched to a gene: 9. This CDR3 has 18 amino acids. The V gene's germline CDR1 is SGHNT and CDR2 YENEEA. Specimen: PBMCs. The TCR was taken from a woman between 40 and 55 years old in good health and CMV-seronegative. This chain joins TRBV11-3 and TRBJ2-7; TRBD1 agrees at 9 bases. The DNA of the CDR3 is TGTGCCAGCAGCTTAGACCGGGACAGGGTGAGAGGCTCCTACGAGCAGTACGTC. Its translation is CASSLDRDRVRGSYEQYV.